These 12 T cell receptor beta chains came from one sample sequenced in a study of graft-versus-host responses after intestinal transplantation. Here immunoSEQ multiplex PCR was the method, and the copy in TCRdb shows in-frame clones only, minus some. The sample contains about 26,000 clones, 82% of which appear only once. Antigen specificity for these receptors is unknown. The sequencing here drew on unstimulated CD4+ T cells sorted from spleen or lymph node cells, taken before intestinal transplant. The receptors were sampled from a human donor who received an intestinal transplant.

The rearrangement links TRBV12-5 to TRBJ1-3; D ambiguous. Germline V lookup: CDR1 LGHNT, CDR2 FRNRAP. V was trimmed by 4 bases and J by 1 base, leaving 11 bases between them. This CDR3 has 15 amino acids. The CDR3 protein is CASGSPSRSGNTIYF. The DNA for the CDR3 is TGTGCTAGTGGTTCCCCGTCCAGATCTGGAAACACCATATATTTT.

The V and J genes are TRBV7-9 and TRBJ2-7; D remains unclear. The CDR3 loop spans 11 amino acids. The ends were cut back, 5 bases at V and 0 bases at J, with 2 bases in the middle. Germline CDR1 and CDR2: SEHNR and FQNEAQ (reference sequence). The CDR3 region has the DNA TGTGCCAGCAGCGGCTCCTACGAGCAGTACTTC. This translates into CASSGSYEQYF. Variable domain in full (rest from reference TRBV7-9 and TRBJ2-7): DTGVSQNPRHKITKRGQNVTFRCDPISEHNRLYWYRQTLGQGPEFLTYFQNEAQLEKSRLLSDRFSAERPKGSFSTLEIQRTEQGDSAMYLCASSGSYEQYFGPGTRLTVT.

The gene calls are TRBV28 and TRBJ1-1; possible D gene TRBD1, 6 bases. The CDR3 has 15 amino acids. The V and J ends lost 2 bases and 0 bases respectively, with 10 bases between them. The germline gives CDR1 MDHEN, CDR2 SYDVKM. CDR3 bases: TGTGCCAGCAGTTTAGCGGGGGCAGTGAACACTGAAGCTTTCTTT. This translates into CASSLAGAVNTEAFF.

This clone was picked up one time. V and J are TRBV6-1 and TRBJ2-3, with 12 positions matching TRBD2. The CDR3 sequence is 15 residues long. From germline, CDR1 is MNHNS and CDR2 SASEGT. Trimming cost V 6 bases and J 3 bases; bases outside gene matches: 4. This CDR3 is CASRLTSGRTDTQYF. The CDR3 DNA sequence: TGTGCCAGCAGACTGACTAGCGGGAGAACAGATACGCAGTATTTT.

The J gene is TRBJ2-1, the V gene TRBV9, with 11 bases that match TRBD2. CDR1 SGDLS and CDR2 YYNGEE come from the germline V gene. This CDR3 contains 15 residues. J gave up 5 bases and V 3 bases, and 4 bases lay outside the gene matches. The CDR3 loop reads CASSAKGLADNEQFF. Written as DNA, the CDR3 is TGTGCCAGCAGCGCTAAGGGACTAGCGGACAATGAGCAGTTCTTC. Variable domain in full (rest from reference TRBV9 and TRBJ2-1): DSGVTQTPKHLITATGQRVTLRCSPRSGDLSVYWYQQSLDQGLQFLIQYYNGEERAKGNILERFSAQQFPDLHSELNLSSLELGDSALYFCASSAKGLADNEQFFGPGTRLTVL.

The gene calls are TRBV5-1 and TRBJ1-6; TRBD1 aligns across 9 bases. Germline lookup yields CDR1 SGHRS and CDR2 YFSETQ. The V segment lost 3 bases and the J segment 10 bases; nucleotides outside the gene matches: 11. The CDR3 consists of 16 residues. CDR3 in amino acids: CASSSSTAQGASPLHF. The CDR3 bases are TGCGCCAGCAGCTCGAGCACCGCACAGGGGGCATCACCCCTCCACTTT.

The chain combines TRBV5-4 with TRBJ2-1; 11 nucleotides line up with TRBD2. In germline, CDR1 is SGHNT, CDR2 YYREEE (reference sequence). V gave up 2 bases and J gave up 0 bases; unmatched junction bases: 1. This CDR3 has 16 residues. Here the CDR3 DNA reads TGTGCCAGCAGCTTACTAGCGGGGGCCTCCTACAATGAGCAGTTCTTC. This sequence encodes CASSLLAGASYNEQFF.

The J gene is TRBJ2-2, the V gene TRBV4-2; 11 bases fit TRBD2. Germline assignment: CDR1 LGHNA and CDR2 YNFKEQ. The length of the CDR3 is 16 residues. The V segment lost 4 bases and the J segment 7 bases; nucleotides outside the gene matches: 8. The CDR3 nucleotides are TGTGCCAGCAGCCTTAGCGGGGGGGCCAGGGACGGGGAGCTGTTTTTT. It yields the protein CASSLSGGARDGELFF.

This chain uses TRBV30 with TRBJ1-6, with D tentatively TRBD1 (6 bases). This CDR3 is built from 13 residues. CDR1 and CDR2 (germline): GTSNPN, SVGIG (reference sequence). Trimming took 2 bases from V and 7 from J, leaving 9 bases between them. CDR3 loop: CAWSSQGNSPLHF. The CDR3 nucleotides are TGTGCCTGGAGTTCCCAGGGGAATTCACCCCTCCACTTT.

In its sample, this clone was seen a few times. V gene TRBV27 combines with J gene TRBJ2-2; D not certain. The CDR3 is 13 amino acids. V was trimmed by 4 bases and J by 4 bases, leaving 7 bases between them. Germline assignment: CDR1 MNHEY and CDR2 SMNVEV (reference sequence). The DNA for the CDR3 is TGTGCCAGCAGTTCAACACCCACCGGGGAGCTGTTTTTT. It codes for CASSSTPTGELFF.

Only a few counts were recorded for this clone. The rearrangement joins TRBV4-1 to TRBJ2-5; D might be TRBD2 (5 bases). Germline CDR1 reads MGHRA; CDR2 reads YSYEKL. This CDR3 region has 15 residues. V was trimmed by 2 bases and J by 1 base, leaving 11 bases between them. DNA for the CDR3: TGCGCCAGCAGCCAAACCCCCACTAGCCAAGAGACCCAGTACTTC. Translated: CASSQTPTSQETQYF.

This clone was detected a few times. The chain employs TRBV6-5 and TRBJ1-2, with TRBD1 matching over 10 bases. CDR3 size: 14 residues. Germline trimming cut 1 base from V and 4 bases from J; bases unmatched to any gene: 0. Looked up from germline, CDR1 is MNHEY and CDR2 is SVGAGI. The CDR3 protein is CASSYWTGGYGYTF. CDR3 bases: TGTGCCAGCAGTTACTGGACAGGGGGCTATGGCTACACCTTC.